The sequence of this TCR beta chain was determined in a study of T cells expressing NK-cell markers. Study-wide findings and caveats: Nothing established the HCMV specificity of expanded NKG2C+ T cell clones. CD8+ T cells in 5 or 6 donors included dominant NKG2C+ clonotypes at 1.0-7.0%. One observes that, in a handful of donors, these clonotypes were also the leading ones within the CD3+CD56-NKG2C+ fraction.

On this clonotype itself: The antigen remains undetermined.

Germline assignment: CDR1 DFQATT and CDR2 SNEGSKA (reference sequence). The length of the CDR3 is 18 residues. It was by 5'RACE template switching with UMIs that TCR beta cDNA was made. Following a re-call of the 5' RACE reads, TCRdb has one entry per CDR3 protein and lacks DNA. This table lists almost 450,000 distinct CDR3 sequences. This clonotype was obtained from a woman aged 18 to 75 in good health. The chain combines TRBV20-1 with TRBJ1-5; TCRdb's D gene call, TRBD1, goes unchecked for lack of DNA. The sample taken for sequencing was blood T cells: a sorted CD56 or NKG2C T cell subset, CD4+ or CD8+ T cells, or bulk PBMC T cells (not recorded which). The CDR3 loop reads CSARDTQQGKGTNQPQHF.